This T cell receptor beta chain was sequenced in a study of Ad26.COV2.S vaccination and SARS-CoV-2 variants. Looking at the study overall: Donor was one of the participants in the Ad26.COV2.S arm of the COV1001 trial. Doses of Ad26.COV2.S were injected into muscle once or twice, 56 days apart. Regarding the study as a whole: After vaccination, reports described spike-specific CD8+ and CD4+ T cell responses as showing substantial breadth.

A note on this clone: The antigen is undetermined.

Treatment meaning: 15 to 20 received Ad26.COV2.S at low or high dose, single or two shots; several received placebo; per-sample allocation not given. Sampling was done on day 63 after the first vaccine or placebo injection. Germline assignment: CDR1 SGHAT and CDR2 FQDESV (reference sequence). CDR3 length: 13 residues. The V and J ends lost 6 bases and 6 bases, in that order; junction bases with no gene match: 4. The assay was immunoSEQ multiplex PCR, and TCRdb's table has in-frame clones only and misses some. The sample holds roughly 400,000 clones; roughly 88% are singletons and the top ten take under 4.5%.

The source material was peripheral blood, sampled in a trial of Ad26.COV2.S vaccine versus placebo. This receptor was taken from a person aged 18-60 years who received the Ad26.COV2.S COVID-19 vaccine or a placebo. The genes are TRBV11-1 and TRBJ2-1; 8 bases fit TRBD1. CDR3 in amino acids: CASSRQGINEQFF. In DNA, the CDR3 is TGTGCCAGCAGTAGACAGGGGATCAATGAGCAGTTCTTC.